Below, 11 T cell receptor beta chains from the same sample are listed, as sequenced in a study of cytomegalovirus exposure and HLA in healthy donors. The PCR used 60 Vbeta and 13 Jbeta primers. TCRdb's table, derived via immunoSEQ multiplex PCR, lists solely in-frame clones and lacks some. Of tens of thousands of clones in the sample, roughly 76% were seen once. Sequenced: PBMCs. The source of these receptors is a man between 60 and 70 years old in good health and CMV-seropositive.

The CDR3 loop is CSISGGQGRLQETQYF. CDR3 nucleotide sequence: TGCAGCATATCGGGCGGACAGGGGAGGCTTCAGGAGACCCAGTACTTC. This rearrangement joins TRBV29-1 to TRBJ2-5; 9 nucleotides align to TRBD1. Germline lookup yields CDR1 SQVTM and CDR2 ANQGSEA. The CDR3 loop spans 16 amino acids. V lost 8 bases and J lost 5; bases outside the gene matches: 18.

This clone was counted only a few times. The chain uses TRBV5-8 and TRBJ2-5; D remains unclear. The CDR3 sequence is 14 residues long. Germline CDR1 and CDR2: SGHTS and YDEGEE. The V and J ends lost 0 bases and 2 bases respectively, with 8 bases between them. As DNA, the CDR3 is TGTGCCAGCAGCTTGGGCGTGGTTCAAGAGACCCAGTACTTC. It specifies CASSLGVVQETQYF.

The V gene is TRBV19, the J gene TRBJ1-2, with 7 bases matching TRBD1. V trimming: 4 bases; J trimming: 0 bases; junction bases outside the gene matches: 5. Germline V gene data show CDR1 as LNHDA and CDR2 as SQIVND (reference sequence). The CDR3 length is 15 residues. CDR3 region: CASSTSGTANYGYTF. CDR3 nucleotides: TGTGCCAGTAGTACCTCGGGGACAGCTAACTATGGCTACACCTTC.

This chain links TRBV18 with TRBJ1-3, with no clear D. The CDR3 is 13 amino acids. Trimming took off 0 bases at V and 8 bases at J, with 8 bases between the two ends. Germline V CDR1 and CDR2: KGHSH, LQKENI. CDR3 DNA sequence: TGTGCCAGCTCACCACCGGCCTCAGACACCATATATTTT. The encoded protein is CASSPPASDTIYF.

Here the CDR3 DNA reads TGTGCCAGCAGCCCAACGACTAGCGGGAGGTACACCGGGGAGCTGTTTTTT. Residues: CASSPTTSGRYTGELFF. The J gene is TRBJ2-2, the V gene TRBV7-6; TRBD2 matches at 13 bases. The CDR3 length is 17 residues. Germline loops: CDR1 SGHVS, CDR2 FNYEAQ. The junction had 6 bases not matched to a gene; V was cut back by 5 bases and J by 3 bases.

This chain connects TRBV13 to TRBJ2-3, with 12 bases lining up with TRBD1. CDR1 and CDR2 from the germline V gene are PRHDT and FYEKMQ (reference sequence). V lost 3 bases, J lost 5 bases, and 3 bases stayed unmatched. This CDR3 has 15 amino acids. The CDR3 region is CASSLGQGAIDTQYF. Here the CDR3 DNA reads TGTGCCAGCAGCTTGGGACAGGGGGCAATAGATACGCAGTATTTT.

This clone was counted only a few times. The chain employs TRBV15 and TRBJ1-3, with D perhaps matching TRBD1 (5 bases). This CDR3 has 15 amino acids. Trimming took off 5 bases at V and 0 bases at J, with 11 bases between the two ends. Germline-derived CDR1 and CDR2 are LNHNV and YYDKDF (reference sequence). This CDR3 is CATSSQGSSGNTIYF. The CDR3 DNA is TGTGCCACCAGCTCGCAGGGTAGCTCTGGAAACACCATATATTTT.

The chain uses TRBV2 and TRBJ1-6, with D tentatively TRBD1 (5 bases). Germline values: CDR1 SNHLY, CDR2 FYNNEI. This CDR3 region has 13 residues. V was trimmed by 7 bases and J by 10 bases, leaving 14 bases between them. The CDR3 nucleotides are TGTGCCAGCAACGGGGGTAGGCAATCACCCCTCCACTTT. Translation: CASNGGRQSPLHF.

This sequence joins TRBV4-1 and TRBJ2-1, with 9 bases identical to TRBD1. Losses at the gene ends were 4 bases for V and 4 bases for J; bases not matched to a gene: 8. This CDR3 has 16 residues. Germline V gene sequence: CDR1 MGHRA, CDR2 YSYEKL. CDR3 sequence: CASSRDRDRAYNEQFF. In DNA form, the CDR3 reads TGCGCCAGCAGCCGCGACCGGGACAGGGCATACAATGAGCAGTTCTTC.

J is TRBJ2-2 and V is TRBV2, with 12 bases lining up with TRBD2. V lost 7 bases, J lost 7 bases, and 7 bases stayed unmatched. The CDR3 sequence is 15 residues long. CDR1 SNHLY and CDR2 FYNNEI come from the germline V gene. The CDR3 is CASTLAGGPVGELFF. The DNA for the CDR3 is TGTGCCAGCACCCTAGCGGGGGGGCCGGTCGGGGAGCTGTTTTTT.

This clone was observed once. The genes are TRBV5-1 and TRBJ2-2; D possibly corresponds to TRBD1 (6 bases). Germline loops: CDR1 SGHRS, CDR2 YFSETQ. V was cut by 2 bases and J by 6 bases, with 17 bases left in between. The CDR3 runs 16 residues. CDR3: CASSLDTGKWAGELFF. CDR3 in DNA: TGCGCCAGCAGCTTAGATACAGGGAAGTGGGCCGGGGAGCTGTTTTTT.